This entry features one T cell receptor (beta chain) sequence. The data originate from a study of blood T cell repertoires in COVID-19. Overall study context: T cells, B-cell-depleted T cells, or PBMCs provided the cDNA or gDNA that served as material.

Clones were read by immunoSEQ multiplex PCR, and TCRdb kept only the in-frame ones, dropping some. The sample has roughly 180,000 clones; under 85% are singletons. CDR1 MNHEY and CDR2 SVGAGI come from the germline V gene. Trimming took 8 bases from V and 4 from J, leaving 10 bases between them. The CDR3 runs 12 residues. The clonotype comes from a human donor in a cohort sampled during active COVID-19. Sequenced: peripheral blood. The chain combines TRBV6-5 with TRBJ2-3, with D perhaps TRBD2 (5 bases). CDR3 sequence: CASGLAPDTQYF. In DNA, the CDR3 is TGTGCCAGCGGTCTAGCCCCAGATACGCAGTATTTT.